The T cell receptor (beta chain) under discussion was sequenced for a study of T cell repertoires in cytomegalovirus infection. This clonotype came up many times. This CDR3 is built from 17 residues. The trim removed 0 bases at V and 5 bases at J, leaving 9 bases unmatched. Per germline, CDR1 SGHTA and CDR2 FQGNSA. TCRdb fed the reads into MiXCR, producing one record per CDR3 protein. The sample carries roughly 300,000 distinct CDR3 sequences, approximately 9.5% recorded once. The receptor comes from a human donor in good health (CMV status not recorded). Some clones in this sample may be carry-over from other donors' samples. The sample consisted of PBMCs. This chain uses TRBV7-2 with TRBJ1-1; TRBD1 aligns across 10 bases. CDR3 bases: TGTGCCAGCAGCTTAGCCAGGGGACAGGGGCGGATGACTGAAGCTTTCTTT. This codes for CASSLARGQGRMTEAFF.